These 14 T cell receptor beta chains were sequenced from one sample in a study of cytomegalovirus exposure and HLA in healthy donors. Profiling relied on immunoSEQ multiplex PCR, and the TCRdb table lists in-frame clones only, not all of them. This table has 59,000 or so clones, 80% to 90% appearing once. The specimen sequenced was PBMCs. The receptor set was obtained from a woman between 18 and 30 years old in good health and CMV-seronegative.

The table lists this clone with a count of one. The J gene is TRBJ2-3, the V gene TRBV4-1, with TRBD2 identical over 9 bases. CDR3 length equals 17 residues. CDR1 and CDR2 from the germline V gene are MGHRA and YSYEKL. V lost 3 bases, J lost 2 bases, and 9 bases stayed unmatched. CDR3 protein: CASSHSERGVVTDTQYF. The DNA of the CDR3 is TGCGCCAGCAGCCACTCGGAGCGGGGGGTCGTCACAGATACGCAGTATTTT.

The chain links TRBV5-1 to TRBJ1-2; 10 nucleotides line up with TRBD1. The V gene's germline CDR1 is SGHRS and CDR2 YFSETQ. The CDR3 sequence is 14 residues long. Trimming took 4 bases from V and 5 from J; bases not matched to a gene: 5. CDR3 in amino acids: CASSTGTGVYGYTF. Here the CDR3 DNA reads TGCGCCAGCAGCACCGGGACAGGGGTTTATGGCTACACCTTC.

For this clone: The same CDR3 can be traced to other DNA sequences in this sample. J is TRBJ1-1 and V is TRBV19; D remains ambiguous. Germline loops: CDR1 LNHDA, CDR2 SQIVND (reference sequence). V dropped 3 bases and J dropped 1 base, with 3 bases sitting between them. The CDR3 has 12 residues. CDR3 amino acids: CASSIGNTEAFF. The CDR3 bases are TGTGCCAGTAGTATCGGGAACACTGAAGCTTTCTTT.

This rearrangement joins TRBV18 to TRBJ1-2; 7 nucleotides match TRBD1. CDR1 is KGHSH and CDR2 is LQKENI in the germline V gene. The CDR3 runs 16 residues. V dropped 4 bases and J dropped 0; count of bases not matched to a gene: 8. This CDR3 is CASSQQGPPANYGYTF. CDR3 in DNA: TGTGCCAGCTCACAACAGGGGCCCCCCGCTAACTATGGCTACACCTTC.

The chain has TRBV2 and TRBJ2-7, with D maybe TRBD1 (6 bases). V shed 5 bases and J shed 3 bases, with 17 bases lying between them. The CDR3 runs to 15 residues. CDR1 and CDR2 (germline): SNHLY, FYNNEI. The CDR3 spells CASSPGATVVYEQYF. CDR3 nucleotide sequence: TGTGCCAGCAGTCCAGGGGCCACGGTGGTCTACGAGCAGTACTTC.

The V and J genes are TRBV25-1 and TRBJ2-3; D remains unclear. The germline V gene encodes CDR1 MGHDK and CDR2 SYGVNS. V was clipped by 3 bases and J by 3 bases, with 10 bases between them. The CDR3 has 14 amino acids. CDR3 amino acids: CASSDLYKTDTQYF. The DNA for the CDR3 is TGTGCCAGCAGTGACCTTTACAAAACAGATACGCAGTATTTT.

The J gene is TRBJ1-3, the V gene TRBV27, with 10 bases lining up with TRBD1. The germline gives CDR1 MNHEY, CDR2 SMNVEV (reference sequence). V gave up 5 bases and J gave up 9 bases; unmatched junction bases: 7. The CDR3 contains 14 residues. CDR3 residues: CASSPDRGRFTIYF. In DNA, the CDR3 is TGTGCCAGCAGTCCTGACAGGGGGCGGTTCACCATATATTTT.

The chain combines TRBV4-3 with TRBJ2-7; TRBD2 might be the D (5 bases). V lost 4 bases, J lost 5 bases, and 18 bases lay in between. The CDR3 runs 15 residues. The germline gives CDR1 LGHNA, CDR2 YSLEER. The CDR3 sequence: CASSPSRLAVDEQYF. DNA of the CDR3: TGCGCCAGCAGCCCCAGTAGGCTAGCCGTGGACGAGCAGTACTTC.

The CDR3 is CASSDSYGYTF. In nucleotides, the CDR3 is TGTGCCAGCAGCGACAGCTATGGCTACACCTTC. J is TRBJ1-2 and V is TRBV27; possible D gene TRBD1, 5 bases. V dropped 6 bases and J dropped 4 bases, with 6 bases sitting between them. Germline loops: CDR1 MNHEY, CDR2 SMNVEV (reference sequence). This CDR3 has 11 amino acids.

This chain connects TRBV7-9 to TRBJ1-4; 7 bases align to TRBD1. With V trimmed by 3 bases and J by 3 bases, 7 bases remained unmatched. Germline CDR1 is SEHNR and CDR2 is FQNEAQ (reference sequence). CDR3 length equals 16 residues. The CDR3: CASSFGRGSANEKLFF. In nucleotides, the CDR3 is TGTGCCAGCAGCTTTGGCAGGGGGTCAGCTAATGAAAAACTGTTTTTT.

V and J are TRBV6-1 and TRBJ2-1; the match to TRBD1 covers 9 bases. Germline CDR1 reads MNHNS; CDR2 reads SASEGT. The CDR3 contains 15 residues. After removal of 3 bases from V and 6 bases from J, the junction contained 6 bases not matched to a gene. The CDR3 reads CASSELQGAGNEQFF. CDR3 DNA sequence: TGTGCCAGCAGTGAGTTACAGGGGGCGGGCAATGAGCAGTTCTTC.

Comments on this clone: The junction departs from the called germline gene at one end, perhaps through a read error. CDR3 nucleotides: TGTGCTAGCAGCCCCGGGACAGGGGCCTACGAGCAGTACTTC. Amino acids: CASSPGTGAYEQYF. The genes are TRBV7-7 and TRBJ2-7; 10 bases are a match to TRBD1. From germline, CDR1 is SSHAT and CDR2 FNYEAQ (reference sequence). The CDR3 sequence is 14 residues long.

This clone was detected only a few times. The rearrangement joins TRBV6-5 to TRBJ1-6, with 7 bases lining up with TRBD1. Germline V gives CDR1 MNHEY, CDR2 SVGAGI. Losses at the gene ends were 6 bases for V and 4 bases for J; bases not matched to a gene: 3. The CDR3 runs 14 residues. The CDR3 is CASRQGLYNSPLHF. CDR3 bases: TGTGCCAGCAGACAGGGGCTGTATAATTCACCCCTCCACTTT.

This chain connects TRBV18 to TRBJ1-4; 11 nucleotides align to TRBD1. Germline V gives CDR1 KGHSH, CDR2 LQKENI. The CDR3 is 15 amino acids. Trimming removed 4 bases from V and 2 bases from J; junction bases left unmatched: 0. CDR3 DNA sequence: TGTGCCAGCTCACGGGACAGGGGGACTAATGAAAAACTGTTTTTT. It is translated as CASSRDRGTNEKLFF.